This T cell receptor (beta chain) was retrieved from a study of blood T cell repertoires in COVID-19. How the authors handled the data: Amplifying reference gene primers gave estimates of nucleated cell counts. Generated by immunoSEQ multiplex PCR, the TCRdb table keeps only in-frame clones and is missing some. The V and J calls and clone size are taken from that table; D and trimming were inferred from the DNA. This table holds around 40,000 clones, about nine tenths found once. This CDR3 has 14 amino acids. CDR1 is SGDLS, CDR2 YYNGEE, per germline. The V and J ends lost 0 bases and 0 bases respectively, with 6 bases between them.

The sequenced sample consisted of peripheral blood. The TCR was taken from a man in his 60s with active COVID-19. The chain is built from TRBV9 and TRBJ2-5, with D hard to call. CDR3 nucleotides: TGTGCCAGCAGCGTAGGTGTCAACCAAGAGACCCAGTACTTC. Translated, it gives CASSVGVNQETQYF.